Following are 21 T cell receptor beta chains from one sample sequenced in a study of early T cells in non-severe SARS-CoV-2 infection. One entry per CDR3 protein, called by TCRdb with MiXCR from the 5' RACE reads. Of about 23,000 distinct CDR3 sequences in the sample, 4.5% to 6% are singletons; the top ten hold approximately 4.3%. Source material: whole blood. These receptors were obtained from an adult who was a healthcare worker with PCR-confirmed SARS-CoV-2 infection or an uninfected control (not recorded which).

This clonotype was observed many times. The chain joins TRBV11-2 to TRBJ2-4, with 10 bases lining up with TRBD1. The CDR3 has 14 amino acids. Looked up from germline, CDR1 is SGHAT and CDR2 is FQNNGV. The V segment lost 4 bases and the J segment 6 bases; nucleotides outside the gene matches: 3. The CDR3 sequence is CASSSWDRGNIQYF. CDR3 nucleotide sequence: TGTGCCAGCAGCTCGTGGGACAGGGGAAACATTCAGTACTTC.

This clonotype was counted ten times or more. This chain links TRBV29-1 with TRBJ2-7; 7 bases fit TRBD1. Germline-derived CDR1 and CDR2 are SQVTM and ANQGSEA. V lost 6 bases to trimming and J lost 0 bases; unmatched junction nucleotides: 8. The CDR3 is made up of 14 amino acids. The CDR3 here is CSVGGWDSSYEQYF. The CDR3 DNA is TGCAGCGTGGGCGGGTGGGACAGCTCCTACGAGCAGTACTTC.

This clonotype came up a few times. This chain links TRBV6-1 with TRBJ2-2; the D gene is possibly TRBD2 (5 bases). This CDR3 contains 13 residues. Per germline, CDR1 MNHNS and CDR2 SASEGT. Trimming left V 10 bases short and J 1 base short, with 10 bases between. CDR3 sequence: CATRRENTGELFF. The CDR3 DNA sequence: TGTGCCACCCGCCGGGAGAACACCGGGGAGCTGTTTTTT.

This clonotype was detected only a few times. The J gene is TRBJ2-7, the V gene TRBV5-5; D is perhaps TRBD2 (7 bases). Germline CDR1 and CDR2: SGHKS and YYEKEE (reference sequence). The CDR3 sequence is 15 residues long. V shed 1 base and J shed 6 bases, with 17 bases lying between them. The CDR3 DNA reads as TGTGCCAGCAGCTTGTACGGGGGGCCGGTAGGCGAGCAGTACTTC. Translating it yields CASSLYGGPVGEQYF.

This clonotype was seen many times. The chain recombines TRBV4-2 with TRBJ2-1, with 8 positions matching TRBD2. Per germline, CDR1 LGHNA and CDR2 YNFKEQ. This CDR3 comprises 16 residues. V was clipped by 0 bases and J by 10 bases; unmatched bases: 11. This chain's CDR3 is CASSQDQAGEKGEQFF. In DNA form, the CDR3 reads TGTGCCAGCAGCCAAGATCAAGCGGGGGAAAAAGGGGAGCAGTTCTTC.

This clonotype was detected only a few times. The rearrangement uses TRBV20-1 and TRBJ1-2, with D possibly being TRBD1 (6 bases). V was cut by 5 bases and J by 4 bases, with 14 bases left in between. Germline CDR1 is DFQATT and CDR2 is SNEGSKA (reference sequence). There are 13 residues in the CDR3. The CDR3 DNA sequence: TGCAGTGCTCGAGGGGGGTCGACCTATGGCTACACCTTC. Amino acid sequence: CSARGGSTYGYTF.

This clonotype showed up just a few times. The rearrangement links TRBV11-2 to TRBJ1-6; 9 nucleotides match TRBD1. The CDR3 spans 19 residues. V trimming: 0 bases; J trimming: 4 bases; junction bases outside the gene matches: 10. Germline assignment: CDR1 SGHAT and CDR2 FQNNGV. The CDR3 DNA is TGTGCCAGCAGCTTAGATCGTCTACCTGGGACAGGGTATAATTCACCCCTCCACTTT. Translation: CASSLDRLPGTGYNSPLHF.

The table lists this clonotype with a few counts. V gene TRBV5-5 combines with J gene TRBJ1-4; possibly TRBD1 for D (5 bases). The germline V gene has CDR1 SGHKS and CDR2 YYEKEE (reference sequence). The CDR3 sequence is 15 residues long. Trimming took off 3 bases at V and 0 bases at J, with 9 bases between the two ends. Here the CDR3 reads CASSSLTATNEKLFF. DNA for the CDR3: TGTGCCAGCAGCTCCCTGACAGCAACTAATGAAAAACTGTTTTTT.

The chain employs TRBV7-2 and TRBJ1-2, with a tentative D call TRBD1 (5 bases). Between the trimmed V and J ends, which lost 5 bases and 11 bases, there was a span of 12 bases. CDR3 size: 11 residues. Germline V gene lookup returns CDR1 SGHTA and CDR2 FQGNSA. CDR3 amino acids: CASSLTGAYTF. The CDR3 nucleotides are TGTGCCAGCAGCCTAACAGGAGCTTACACCTTC.

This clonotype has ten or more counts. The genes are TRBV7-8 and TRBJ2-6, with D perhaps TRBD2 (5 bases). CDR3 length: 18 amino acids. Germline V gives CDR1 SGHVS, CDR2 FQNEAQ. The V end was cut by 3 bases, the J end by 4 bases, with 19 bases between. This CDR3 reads CASSLVRVYRAGANVLTF. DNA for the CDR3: TGTGCCAGCAGCTTGGTGAGGGTGTACAGAGCCGGGGCCAACGTCCTGACTTTC.

The CDR3 nucleotides read TGCGCCAGCAGCTCTACTGCTAGAGTAGATACGCAGTATTTT. This translates into CASSSTARVDTQYF. This sequence joins TRBV4-3 and TRBJ2-3; no firm D call. V was clipped by 5 bases and J by 5 bases, with 14 bases between them. Germline V CDR1 and CDR2: LGHNA, YSLEER. CDR3 length: 14 amino acids.

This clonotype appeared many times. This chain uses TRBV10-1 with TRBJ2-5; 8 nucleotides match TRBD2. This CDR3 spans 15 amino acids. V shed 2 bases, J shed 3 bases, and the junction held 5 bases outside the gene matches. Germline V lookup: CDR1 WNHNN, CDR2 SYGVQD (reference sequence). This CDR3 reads CASSEEAGEEETQYF. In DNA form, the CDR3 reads TGCGCCAGCAGTGAGGAAGCGGGGGAAGAAGAGACCCAGTACTTC.

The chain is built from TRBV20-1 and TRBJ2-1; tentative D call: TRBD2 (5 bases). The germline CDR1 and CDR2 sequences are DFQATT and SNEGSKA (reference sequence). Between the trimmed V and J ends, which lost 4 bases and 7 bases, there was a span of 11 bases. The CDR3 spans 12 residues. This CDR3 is CSAIRRGNEQFF. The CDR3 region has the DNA TGCAGTGCTATTCGCCGCGGGAATGAGCAGTTCTTC.

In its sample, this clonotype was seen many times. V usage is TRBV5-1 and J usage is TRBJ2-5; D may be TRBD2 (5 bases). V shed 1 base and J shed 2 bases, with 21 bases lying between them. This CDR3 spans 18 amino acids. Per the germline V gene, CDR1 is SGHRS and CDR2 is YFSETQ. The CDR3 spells CASSLRGLDADLQETQYF. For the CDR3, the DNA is TGCGCCAGCAGCTTGCGGGGTTTAGACGCAGACTTACAAGAGACCCAGTACTTC.

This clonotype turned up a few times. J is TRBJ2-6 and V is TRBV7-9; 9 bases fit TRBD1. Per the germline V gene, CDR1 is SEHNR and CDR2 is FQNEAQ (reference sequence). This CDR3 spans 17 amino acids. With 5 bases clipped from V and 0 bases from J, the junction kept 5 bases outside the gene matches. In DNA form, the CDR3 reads TGTGCCAGCAGCCAAGGGACAGGGTTCTCTGGGGCCAACGTCCTGACTTTC. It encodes CASSQGTGFSGANVLTF.

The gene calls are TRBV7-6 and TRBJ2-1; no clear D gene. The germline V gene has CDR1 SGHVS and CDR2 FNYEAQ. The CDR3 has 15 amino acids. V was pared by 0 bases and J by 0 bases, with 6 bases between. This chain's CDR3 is CASSLAESSYNEQFF. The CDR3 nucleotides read TGTGCCAGCAGCTTAGCGGAGAGCTCCTACAATGAGCAGTTCTTC.

The CDR3 region has the DNA TGCGCCAGCAGCCAAGAGTTCCAGGGGGCGGACGAGCAGTACTTC. Translated, it gives CASSQEFQGADEQYF. This rearrangement joins TRBV4-3 to TRBJ2-7; TRBD1 matches 8 bases. Germline loops: CDR1 LGHNA, CDR2 YSLEER. The CDR3 loop spans 15 amino acids. J lost 5 bases, V lost 0 bases, and 6 bases had no gene match.

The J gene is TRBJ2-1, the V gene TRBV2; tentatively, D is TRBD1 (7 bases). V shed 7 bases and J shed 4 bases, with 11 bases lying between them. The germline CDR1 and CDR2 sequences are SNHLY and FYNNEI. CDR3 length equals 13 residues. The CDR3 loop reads CASTRGDYNEQFF. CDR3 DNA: TGTGCCAGCACCAGGGGGGATTACAATGAGCAGTTCTTC.

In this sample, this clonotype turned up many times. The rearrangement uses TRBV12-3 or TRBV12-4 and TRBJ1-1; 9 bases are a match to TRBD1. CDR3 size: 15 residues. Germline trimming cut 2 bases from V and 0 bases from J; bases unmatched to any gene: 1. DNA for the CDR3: TGTGCCAGCAGTTTACGGACAGGGGTGAACACTGAAGCTTTCTTT. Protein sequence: CASSLRTGVNTEAFF.

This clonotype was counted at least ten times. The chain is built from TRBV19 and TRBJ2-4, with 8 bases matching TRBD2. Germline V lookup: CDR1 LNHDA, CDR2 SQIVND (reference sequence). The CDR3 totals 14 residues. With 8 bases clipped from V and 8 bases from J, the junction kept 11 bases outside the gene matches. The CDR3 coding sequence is TGTGCCAGTTCCCGGGGGGGCAGGGCGGACATTCAGTACTTC. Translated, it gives CASSRGGRADIQYF.

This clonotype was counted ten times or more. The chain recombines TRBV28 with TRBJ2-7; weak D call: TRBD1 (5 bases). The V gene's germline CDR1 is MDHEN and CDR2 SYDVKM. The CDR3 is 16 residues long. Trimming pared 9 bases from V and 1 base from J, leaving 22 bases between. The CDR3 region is CASLGATLIWSYEQYF. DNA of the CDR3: TGTGCCAGTTTAGGGGCCACCTTAATCTGGTCCTACGAGCAGTACTTC.